Listed here are 16 T cell receptor beta chains from one sample, sequenced in a study of molecular identifiers for immune sequencing clone quantification. TCRdb reprocessed the PCR reads with MiXCR, giving one entry per CDR3 protein. The data contain tens of thousands of distinct CDR3 sequences, roughly a fifth of them singletons. The sample taken for sequencing was naive CD8+ T cells from blood, with Jurkat cell RNA spiked in. Subset of the sample: FACS-sorted CD8+CD4-CCR7+CD45RA+ naive T cells. These receptors were taken from a human donor in good health. Some libraries in this study had Jurkat cell RNA spiked in.

This clonotype was recorded a few times. The CDR3 DNA reads TGTGCCAGCAGCGACCGCTATGGCTACACCTTC. Translating gives CASSDRYGYTF. The chain combines TRBV6-5 with TRBJ1-2; no definite D call. The CDR3 is 11 residues long. Trimming shortened V by 6 bases and J by 4 bases, and 6 bases separated the two germline ends. The germline CDR1 and CDR2 sequences are MNHEY and SVGAGI.

Comment on this clonotype: The missing conserved phenylalanine or tryptophan at the end of this CDR3 makes a read error likely. V is TRBV27 and J is TRBJ2-7; D is possibly TRBD2 (6 bases). Germline loops: CDR1 MNHEY, CDR2 SMNVEV (reference sequence). The CDR3 loop spans 14 amino acids. Trimming left V 3 bases short and J 0 bases short, with 9 bases between. The CDR3: CASSLAGSSYEQYS. CDR3 DNA sequence: TGTGCCAGCAGTTTGGCCGGGAGCTCCTACGAGCAGTACTCC.

Many counts were recorded for this clonotype. The chain couples TRBV12-3 or TRBV12-4 to TRBJ2-3; 11 bases align to TRBD2. V shed 5 bases, J shed 2 bases, and the junction held 9 bases outside the gene matches. The CDR3 spans 17 residues. In nucleotides, the CDR3 is TGTGCCAGCAGTCCCGTCGGACTAGCGGGTACCACAGATACGCAGTATTTT. As protein: CASSPVGLAGTTDTQYF.

This clonotype has a count of ten or more. The J gene is TRBJ2-3, the V gene TRBV6-6; 11 bases are a match to TRBD2. This CDR3 has 17 residues. The V segment lost 6 bases and the J segment 0 bases; nucleotides outside the gene matches: 8. Germline V gene data show CDR1 as MNHNY and CDR2 as SVGAGI (reference sequence). This CDR3 reads CASSTGLAGFSTDTQYF. Written as DNA, the CDR3 is TGTGCCAGCAGCACAGGACTAGCGGGCTTTAGCACAGATACGCAGTATTTT.

The V gene is TRBV28, the J gene TRBJ2-3; 15 positions match TRBD2. Per the germline V gene, CDR1 is MDHEN and CDR2 is SYDVKM. This CDR3 comprises 19 residues. J gave up 3 bases and V 5 bases, and 12 bases lay outside the gene matches. The CDR3 DNA reads TGTGCCAGCAGTACATGGACTAGCGGGAGGGGGGGGTGGACAGATACGCAGTATTTT. This encodes CASSTWTSGRGGWTDTQYF.

This clonotype appeared many times. The chain recombines TRBV13 with TRBJ2-7; 8 bases fit TRBD2. In germline, CDR1 is PRHDT, CDR2 FYEKMQ (reference sequence). J gave up 3 bases and V 5 bases, and 9 bases lay outside the gene matches. This CDR3 comprises 15 residues. CDR3: CASSPSSGPGYEQYF. DNA for the CDR3: TGTGCCAGCAGCCCATCTAGCGGGCCCGGCTACGAGCAGTACTTC.

The chain has TRBV6-6 and TRBJ2-7; D is possibly TRBD2 (5 bases). Germline V gene sequence: CDR1 MNHNY, CDR2 SVGAGI (reference sequence). The CDR3 is 16 amino acids. V lost 1 base and J 3 bases, leaving 16 bases between the germline ends. CDR3 sequence: CASSYFAREGGYEQYF. The CDR3 DNA sequence: TGTGCCAGCAGTTACTTCGCGAGGGAAGGAGGCTACGAGCAGTACTTC.

This clonotype was found many times. This chain links TRBV6-5 with TRBJ2-3; D is ambiguous. The CDR3 has 12 amino acids. Germline V gives CDR1 MNHEY, CDR2 SVGAGI. Deletions cut 5 bases from V and 6 bases from J, with 9 bases between. CDR3 coding DNA: TGTGCCAGCAGTAACCATGGGGATACGCAGTATTTT. Translating it yields CASSNHGDTQYF.

This chain links TRBV4-3 with TRBJ1-4; D gene uncertain. The germline gives CDR1 LGHNA, CDR2 YSLEER. CDR3 length: 14 residues. V shed 0 bases and J shed 8 bases, with 10 bases lying between them. This CDR3 is CASSQDTLGEKLFF. In DNA form, the CDR3 reads TGCGCCAGCAGCCAAGACACACTAGGGGAAAAACTGTTTTTT.

The chain is built from TRBV28 and TRBJ1-1, with D perhaps matching TRBD1 (6 bases). This CDR3 spans 14 amino acids. V gave up 5 bases and J gave up 0 bases, with 10 bases separating them. CDR1 and CDR2 (germline): MDHEN, SYDVKM. CDR3 sequence (DNA): TGTGCCAGCAGTGCGGACAGACTGAACACTGAAGCTTTCTTT. Amino acid sequence: CASSADRLNTEAFF.

This clonotype was detected many times. This rearrangement joins TRBV11-2 to TRBJ2-3; 14 bases fit TRBD2. Germline CDR1 is SGHAT and CDR2 is FQNNGV. The CDR3 sequence is 16 residues long. Trimming cost V 5 bases and J 3 bases; bases outside gene matches: 4. CDR3 sequence (DNA): TGTGCCAGCAGCCTGGGACTAGCGGGAGTTACAGATACGCAGTATTTT. Its protein product is CASSLGLAGVTDTQYF. The whole variable domain, filled in from reference TRBV11-2 and TRBJ2-3, reads EAGVAQSPRYKIIEKRQSVAFWCNPISGHATLYWYQQILGQGPKLLIQFQNNGVVDDSQLPKDRFSAERLKGVDSTLKIQPAKLEDSAVYLCASSLGLAGVTDTQYFGPGTRLTVL.

Note on this clonotype: This may be a read error: a much more frequent sequence differs by one nucleotide. V usage is TRBV24-1 and J usage is TRBJ2-3, with D unclear. The CDR3 is 13 amino acids. Germline assignment: CDR1 KGHDR and CDR2 SFDVKD. Written as DNA, the CDR3 is TGTGCCCCCAGTGACTTAAGGACAGATACGCAGTATTTT. As protein: CAPSDLRTDTQYF.

There are many counts of this clonotype. The V and J genes are TRBV4-3 and TRBJ1-2, with D perhaps TRBD1 (5 bases). Germline-derived CDR1 and CDR2 are LGHNA and YSLEER. This CDR3 has 14 amino acids. Trimming stripped 0 bases from V and 8 bases from J, with 13 bases between. In nucleotides, the CDR3 is TGCGCCAGCAGCCAAGATCTGGGGCTGGGCGGCTACACCTTC. Its protein product is CASSQDLGLGGYTF.

On this clonotype itself: A much bigger clone sits one base away, suggesting this may be a read error. Since no conserved phenylalanine or tryptophan closes the CDR3, a read error is the likely cause. The CDR3 bases are TGTGCCAGCAGCCTTACCTGGACAGGGGGCACTGAAGCTTTCTCT. This encodes CASSLTWTGGTEAFS. J is TRBJ1-1 and V is TRBV7-6; TRBD1 matches at 10 bases. The V segment lost 5 bases and the J segment 4 bases; nucleotides outside the gene matches: 7. Germline V gene lookup returns CDR1 SGHVS and CDR2 FNYEAQ. The CDR3 covers 15 residues.

In this sample, this clonotype turned up many times. This chain links TRBV24-1 with TRBJ2-3; 8 bases agree with TRBD2. This CDR3 has 16 residues. Germline trimming cut 9 bases from V and 2 bases from J; bases unmatched to any gene: 12. CDR1 and CDR2 from the germline V gene are KGHDR and SFDVKD. CDR3 protein: CATATRGDTATDTQYF. As DNA, the CDR3 is TGTGCCACCGCAACGCGGGGGGACACCGCCACAGATACGCAGTATTTT.

This clonotype was seen repeatedly, ten times or more. The rearrangement uses TRBV20-1 and TRBJ2-1; D call uncertain. The CDR3 contains 15 residues. Germline V CDR1 and CDR2: DFQATT, SNEGSKA (reference sequence). Trimming took off 6 bases at V and 0 bases at J, with 15 bases between the two ends. The CDR3 reads CSAPTVLSSYNEQFF. The CDR3 nucleotides are TGCAGTGCGCCGACCGTCCTGAGCTCCTACAATGAGCAGTTCTTC.